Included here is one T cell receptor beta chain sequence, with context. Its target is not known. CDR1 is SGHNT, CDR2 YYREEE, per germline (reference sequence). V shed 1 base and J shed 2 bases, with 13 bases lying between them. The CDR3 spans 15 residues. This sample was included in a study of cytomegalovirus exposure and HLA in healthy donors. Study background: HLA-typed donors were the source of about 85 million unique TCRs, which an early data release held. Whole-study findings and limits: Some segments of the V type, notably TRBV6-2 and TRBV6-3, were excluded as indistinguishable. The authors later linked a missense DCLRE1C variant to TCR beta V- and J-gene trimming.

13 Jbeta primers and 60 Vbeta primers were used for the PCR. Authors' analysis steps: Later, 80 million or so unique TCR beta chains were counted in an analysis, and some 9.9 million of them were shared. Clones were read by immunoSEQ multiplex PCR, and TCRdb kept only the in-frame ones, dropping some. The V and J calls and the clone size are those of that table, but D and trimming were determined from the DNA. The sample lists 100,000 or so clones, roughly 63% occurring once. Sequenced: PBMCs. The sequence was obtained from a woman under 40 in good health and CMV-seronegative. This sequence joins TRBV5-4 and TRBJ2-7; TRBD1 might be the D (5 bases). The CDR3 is CASSLIPGRAYEQYF. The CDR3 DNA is TGTGCCAGCAGCTTGATCCCAGGGCGAGCCTACGAGCAGTACTTC.